The source of this T cell receptor (beta chain) is a study of breast tumors, draining lymph nodes, adjacent tissues. General observations from the study: Data only fit, rather than demonstrated, lymph node origin of most tumor T cells. Data fit most tumor T cells coming from lymph node, expanding in tumor. Compared with basal-like, luminal-like tumors shared significantly more repertoire with nontumor tissue.

A single record per CDR3 protein comes from TCRdb applying MiXCR to the multiplex PCR reads. This table holds 14,000 to 15,000 distinct CDR3 sequences, around 50% found once. The CDR3 spans 11 amino acids, including both terminal residues. CDR1 and CDR2 from the germline V gene are MNHEY and SVGEGT. This clonotype came up once. Its antigen is not identified. The final CDR3 position lacks the conserved phenylalanine or tryptophan, pointing to a likely read error. Because the CDR3's place on the DNA is in doubt, the DNA is left out and the CDR3 is given as listed by TCRdb. The chain has TRBV6-2 or TRBV6-3 and TRBJ1-4; the listed D gene, TRBD1, was not tested against the DNA. This clonotype originated in a female donor with breast cancer. Some clones in this sample may be carry-over from other donors' samples. Sequenced sample: tumor-adjacent breast tissue. The CDR3 here is CASADGGRENY.